These 22 T cell receptor beta chains were all obtained from the same sample, sequenced in a study of synovial regulatory T cells in juvenile arthritis. Clones were read by immunoSEQ multiplex PCR, and TCRdb kept only the in-frame ones, dropping some. With 10,000 or so clones in the sample, the ten largest clones hold roughly 1.9%. Sequencing was performed on Treg cells from blood. Subset specified: remaining (HLA-DR-negative) circulating blood Treg cells. All receptors come from a donor younger than 35 with juvenile idiopathic arthritis.

By frequency, this clone registers medium-sized. The chain employs TRBV10-3 and TRBJ1-1. The CDR3 runs 16 residues. There is no recorded DNA. Looked up from germline, CDR1 is ENHRY and CDR2 is SYGVKD. Here the CDR3 reads CAISEYLGALGTEAFF.

The rearrangement uses TRBV15 and TRBJ1-5; TCRdb reports TRBD1, a call that lacks DNA to check it against. The CDR3 totals 15 residues. No DNA appears here. CDR1 and CDR2 from the germline V gene are LNHNV and YYDKDF (reference sequence). CDR3 protein: CATSTRGYSNQPQHF.

The genes are TRBV6-5 and TRBJ2-2. There are 15 residues in the CDR3. The DNA sequence is not available. Germline V CDR1 and CDR2: MNHEY, SVGAGI. The CDR3 protein is CASRSGTVNTGELFF.

Considering frequency, this clone is medium-sized. This rearrangement joins TRBV5-4 to TRBJ2-7. The germline V gene encodes CDR1 SGHNT and CDR2 YYREEE (reference sequence). The CDR3 covers 14 residues. DNA is not recorded here. CDR3: CASTTDQSSYEQYF. The complete variable domain, with remaining parts taken from reference TRBV5-4 and TRBJ2-7, reads ETGVTQSPTHLIKTRGQQVTLRCSSQSGHNTVSWYQQALGQGPQFIFQYYREEENGRGNFPPRFSGLQFPNYSSELNVNALELDDSALYLCASTTDQSSYEQYFGPGTRLTVT.

CDR3 region: CASSVGQVRGEQYF. The genes are TRBV9 and TRBJ2-7; the TRBD2 assignment by TCRdb is unverifiable without DNA. The germline V gene encodes CDR1 SGDLS and CDR2 YYNGEE. The CDR3 consists of 14 residues. Nucleotide data are not available.

This chain uses TRBV30 with TRBJ2-5; TCRdb designates TRBD2, a call that cannot be tested without DNA. Germline V gene lookup returns CDR1 GTSNPN and CDR2 SVGIG (reference sequence). This CDR3 contains 16 residues. No DNA is recorded. The CDR3 sequence: CAWSPGRGGGGETQYF.

The genes are TRBV6-6 and TRBJ2-3. This CDR3 contains 13 residues. The entry carries no DNA sequence. Germline V gene sequence: CDR1 MNHNY, CDR2 SVGAGI (reference sequence). The CDR3 reads CGSGRGVTDTQYF.

This chain joins TRBV27 and TRBJ1-1. The CDR3 covers 14 residues. There is no recorded DNA. Germline CDR1 and CDR2: MNHEY and SMNVEV (reference sequence). CDR3 amino acids: CASSSPSMNTEAFF.

The chain recombines TRBV19 with TRBJ1-1. Germline CDR1 LNHDA, CDR2 SQIVND (reference sequence). The CDR3 length is 15 residues. There is no recorded DNA. The CDR3 sequence: CASSIAGVPNTEAFF. The full variable domain, rest sourced from reference TRBV19 and TRBJ1-1, is DGGITQSPKYLFRKEGQNVTLSCEQNLNHDAMYWYRQDPGQGLRLIYYSQIVNDFQKGDIAEGYSVSREKKESFPLTVTSAQKNPTAFYLCASSIAGVPNTEAFFGQGTRLTVV.

The chain links TRBV25-1 to TRBJ1-2; TCRdb's D call, TRBD1, is unchecked because there is no DNA. Germline-derived CDR1 and CDR2 are MGHDK and SYGVNS. This CDR3 comprises 13 residues. The DNA is unrecorded. CDR3 sequence reads: CASSPGGAYGYTF.

This rearrangement joins TRBV10-3 to TRBJ2-1. Germline lookup yields CDR1 ENHRY and CDR2 SYGVKD. The CDR3 is made up of 11 amino acids. DNA is not on record. Here the CDR3 reads CAIWGNNEQFF.

The chain employs TRBV9 and TRBJ1-2. The CDR3 spans 12 residues. No DNA sequence was recorded. In germline, CDR1 is SGDLS, CDR2 YYNGEE. The CDR3 reads CASSVSGYGYTF. The whole variable domain, remainder taken from reference TRBV9 and TRBJ1-2, is DSGVTQTPKHLITATGQRVTLRCSPRSGDLSVYWYQQSLDQGLQFLIQYYNGEERAKGNILERFSAQQFPDLHSELNLSSLELGDSALYFCASSVSGYGYTFGSGTRLTVV.

This clone is called medium-sized based on its frequency. This chain joins TRBV6-5 and TRBJ1-5. This CDR3 region has 13 residues. Only the protein is on record. From germline, CDR1 is MNHEY and CDR2 SVGAGI. CDR3 protein: CASSYSLNQPQHF.

The CDR3 loop is CASSLRGGRHSYEQYF. The gene calls are TRBV7-8 and TRBJ2-7. The CDR3 sequence is 16 residues long. A DNA sequence was not provided. Germline V gene data show CDR1 as SGHVS and CDR2 as FQNEAQ.

The V call is TRBV7-9, the J call TRBJ2-7; TCRdb calls TRBD1, which cannot be checked without DNA. Germline CDR1 SEHNR, CDR2 FQNEAQ (reference sequence). The length of the CDR3 is 12 residues. No DNA appears here. The CDR3 loop reads CASSVTGYEQYF.

The rearrangement uses TRBV7-2 and TRBJ2-1; the D gene TCRdb calls, TRBD2, cannot be checked with no DNA. In germline, CDR1 is SGHTA, CDR2 FQGNSA. The CDR3 spans 15 residues. Only the protein is available. CDR3 region: CASSPGREFDNEQFF.

The rearrangement uses TRBV29-1 and TRBJ1-6; TCRdb's D call, TRBD1, is unchecked because there is no DNA. From germline, CDR1 is SQVTM and CDR2 ANQGSEA. The length of the CDR3 is 14 residues. No DNA is listed. The CDR3 spells CSVSTGPGDSPLHF.

According to its frequency, this clone is medium-sized. This CDR3 is CASRPMSLAGQQYF. The V gene is TRBV12-2, the J gene TRBJ2-7; lacking DNA, the TRBD2 call made by TCRdb goes unchecked. TRBV12-2 is a pseudogene. The CDR3 extends over 14 amino acids. No DNA is listed.

This clone is labeled medium-sized (0.01 to 0.1%) based on frequency. V usage is TRBV5-4 and J usage is TRBJ1-6; the D call from TCRdb, TRBD1, cannot be confirmed without DNA. Per germline, CDR1 SGHNT and CDR2 YYREEE (reference sequence). The CDR3 is 16 amino acids. The DNA sequence is not available. CDR3 loop: CASSTGLQGLNSPLHF.

The V and J genes are TRBV6-1 and TRBJ1-2; TCRdb's D call of TRBD1 is untestable without DNA. CDR3 length: 12 amino acids. No coding sequence is recorded. Germline-derived CDR1 and CDR2 are MNHNS and SASEGT. This CDR3 reads CASSTTGHGYTF.

V usage is TRBV7-9 and J usage is TRBJ2-1; TCRdb reports TRBD1, a call that lacks DNA to check it against. The length of the CDR3 is 17 residues. No nucleotide data were recorded. Germline-derived CDR1 and CDR2 are SEHNR and FQNEAQ (reference sequence). This CDR3 is CASSLGPNDKNYNEQFF.

This rearrangement joins TRBV10-3 to TRBJ1-2. The CDR3 covers 14 residues. No DNA is given. Per germline, CDR1 ENHRY and CDR2 SYGVKD. The CDR3 loop is CAISDPLLNYGYTF.